The 9 T cell receptor beta chains listed next were all sequenced from one sample in a study of CD8+ T cells in alopecia areata. Treatment defined: oral pan-JAK inhibitor, 5-10 mg twice daily. It was cDNA, reverse transcribed from extracted RNA, that served as the sequencing template. Assay used: immunoSEQ multiplex PCR; TCRdb lists only in-frame clones, some missing. The data hold 190,000 or so clones, with around three fifths observed a single time. The starting material was CD8+ T cells sorted from blood, obtained at week 24, from a patient treated with tofacitinib. All receptors come from a human donor with alopecia areata.

A few counts support this clone. The chain recombines TRBV25-1 with TRBJ1-4; D might be TRBD1 (6 bases). Germline V CDR1 and CDR2: MGHDK, SYGVNS. Trimming removed 4 bases at V and 7 bases at J, with 13 bases between. This CDR3 contains 14 residues. DNA of the CDR3: TGTGCCAGCAGTGGCAGGGGAAGGGGTGAAAAACTGTTTTTT. Translated: CASSGRGRGEKLFF.

The table lists this clone with a few counts. The CDR3 loop is CASSRQFWEQYF. The CDR3 nucleotides read TGTGCCAGCAGCCGACAGTTTTGGGAGCAGTACTTC. The chain recombines TRBV6-6 with TRBJ2-7; D possibly corresponds to TRBD1 (5 bases). The V gene lost 6 bases and the J gene lost 7 bases, with 13 bases spanning the gap. From germline, CDR1 is MNHNY and CDR2 SVGAGI (reference sequence). The CDR3 is 12 residues long.

The gene calls are TRBV4-1 and TRBJ1-1; possible D gene TRBD1, 5 bases. Trimming stripped 1 base from V and 1 base from J, with 10 bases between. Germline V lookup: CDR1 MGHRA, CDR2 YSYEKL. CDR3 length equals 15 residues. For the CDR3, the DNA is TGCGCCAGCAGCCAAGTCCCGGGGGAGAACACTGAAGCTTTCTTT. Protein sequence: CASSQVPGENTEAFF.

The chain recombines TRBV13 with TRBJ2-1; possibly TRBD1 or TRBD2 for D (5 bases each). This CDR3 comprises 14 residues. Germline V lookup: CDR1 PRHDT, CDR2 FYEKMQ (reference sequence). V lost 4 bases to trimming and J lost 6 bases, with 13 bases between them. CDR3 protein: CASSSGALANEQFF. CDR3 DNA sequence: TGTGCCAGCAGCTCCGGGGCCTTAGCCAATGAGCAGTTCTTC.

The chain recombines TRBV4-1 with TRBJ1-2, with 7 bases matching TRBD1. CDR3 length: 15 residues. With V trimmed by 5 bases and J by 2 bases, 8 bases remained unmatched. Germline loops: CDR1 MGHRA, CDR2 YSYEKL. The CDR3 loop reads CASSGRDSVNYGYTF. CDR3 DNA: TGCGCCAGCAGCGGCCGGGACAGCGTGAACTATGGCTACACCTTC.

This clone was observed once. The V and J genes are TRBV30 and TRBJ1-3, with D possibly matching TRBD1 (6 bases). The V gene lost 7 bases and the J gene lost 3 bases, with 16 bases spanning the gap. The CDR3 is made up of 14 amino acids. The germline V gene encodes CDR1 GTSNPN and CDR2 SVGIG (reference sequence). The CDR3 DNA reads TGTGCCTCGGACAGCCAGTTGAATGGAAACACCATATATTTT. Protein: CASDSQLNGNTIYF.

The chain carries TRBV19 and TRBJ2-3; 7 bases match TRBD2. V lost 5 bases to trimming and J lost 5 bases; unmatched junction nucleotides: 7. The CDR3 consists of 14 residues. Germline CDR1 LNHDA, CDR2 SQIVND (reference sequence). As DNA, the CDR3 is TGTGCCAGTAGTTACGGGCTAGCGGAAGATACGCAGTATTTT. It translates to CASSYGLAEDTQYF.

The genes are TRBV7-8 and TRBJ2-7; D gene uncertain. CDR3 length equals 12 residues. V was cut by 2 bases and J by 7 bases, with 9 bases left in between. CDR1 and CDR2 from the germline V gene are SGHVS and FQNEAQ. This CDR3 is CASSLYNLEQYF. CDR3 DNA sequence: TGTGCCAGCAGCTTATACAATTTAGAGCAGTACTTC.

The chain employs TRBV29-1 and TRBJ2-3; D ambiguous. V was clipped by 3 bases and J by 3 bases, with 10 bases between them. This CDR3 is 13 amino acids long. Looked up from germline, CDR1 is SQVTM and CDR2 is ANQGSEA. The CDR3 DNA follows: TGCAGCGTTGACCTAGAAACTACAGATACGCAGTATTTT. Protein: CSVDLETTDTQYF.